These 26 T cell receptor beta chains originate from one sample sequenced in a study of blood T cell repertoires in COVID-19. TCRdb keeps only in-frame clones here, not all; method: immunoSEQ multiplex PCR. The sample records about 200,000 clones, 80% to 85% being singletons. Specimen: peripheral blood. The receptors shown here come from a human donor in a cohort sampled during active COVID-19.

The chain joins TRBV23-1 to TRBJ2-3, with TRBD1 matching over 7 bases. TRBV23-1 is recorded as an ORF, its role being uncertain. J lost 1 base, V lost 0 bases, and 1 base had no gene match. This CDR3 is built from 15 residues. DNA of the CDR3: TGCGCCAGCAGTCAATCCCAGGGGGGCACAGATACGCAGTATTTT. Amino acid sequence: CASSQSQGGTDTQYF.

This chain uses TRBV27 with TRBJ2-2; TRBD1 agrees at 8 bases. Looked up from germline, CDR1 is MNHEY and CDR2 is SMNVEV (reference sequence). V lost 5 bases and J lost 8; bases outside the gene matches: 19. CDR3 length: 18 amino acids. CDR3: CASSPQPQGGTVAGELFF. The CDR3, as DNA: TGTGCCAGCAGTCCCCAACCACAGGGGGGAACCGTAGCGGGGGAGCTGTTTTTT.

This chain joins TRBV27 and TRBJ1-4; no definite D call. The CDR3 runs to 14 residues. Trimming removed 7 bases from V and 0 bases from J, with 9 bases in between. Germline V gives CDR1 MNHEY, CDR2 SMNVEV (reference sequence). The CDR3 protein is CASMRMATNEKLFF. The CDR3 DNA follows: TGTGCCAGCATGCGGATGGCAACTAATGAAAAACTGTTTTTT.

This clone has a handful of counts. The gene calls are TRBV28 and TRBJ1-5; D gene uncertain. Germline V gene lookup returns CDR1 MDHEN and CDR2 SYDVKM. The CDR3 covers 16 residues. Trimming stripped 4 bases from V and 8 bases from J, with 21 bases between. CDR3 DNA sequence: TGTGCCAGCAGTTCCGTTAGGACGGGGAATTTTAAGCCCCAGCATTTT. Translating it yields CASSSVRTGNFKPQHF. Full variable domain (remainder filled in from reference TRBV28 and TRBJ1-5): DVKVTQSSRYLVKRTGEKVFLECVQDMDHENMFWYRQDPGLGLRLIYFSYDVKMKEKGDIPEGYSVSREKKERFSLILESASTNQTSMYLCASSSVRTGNFKPQHFGDGTRLSIL.

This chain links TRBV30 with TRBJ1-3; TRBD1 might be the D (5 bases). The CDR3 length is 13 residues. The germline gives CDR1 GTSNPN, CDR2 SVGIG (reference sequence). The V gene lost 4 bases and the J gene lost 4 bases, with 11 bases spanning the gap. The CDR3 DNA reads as TGTGCCTGGACTCAGGGAAAGGGAAACACCATATATTTT. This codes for CAWTQGKGNTIYF.

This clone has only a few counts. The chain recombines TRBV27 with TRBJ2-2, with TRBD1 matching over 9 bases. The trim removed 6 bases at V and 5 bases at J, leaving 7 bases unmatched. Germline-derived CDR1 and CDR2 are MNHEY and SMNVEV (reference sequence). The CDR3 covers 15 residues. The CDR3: CASSPTGGATGELFF. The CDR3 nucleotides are TGTGCCAGCAGCCCAACAGGGGGCGCAACCGGGGAGCTGTTTTTT.

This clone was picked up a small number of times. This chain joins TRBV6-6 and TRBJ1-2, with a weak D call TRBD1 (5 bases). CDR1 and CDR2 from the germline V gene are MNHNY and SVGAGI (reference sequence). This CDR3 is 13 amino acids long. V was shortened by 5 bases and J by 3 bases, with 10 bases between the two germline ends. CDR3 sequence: CASSPTGDYGYTF. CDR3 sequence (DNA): TGTGCCAGCAGTCCCACGGGGGACTATGGCTACACCTTC.

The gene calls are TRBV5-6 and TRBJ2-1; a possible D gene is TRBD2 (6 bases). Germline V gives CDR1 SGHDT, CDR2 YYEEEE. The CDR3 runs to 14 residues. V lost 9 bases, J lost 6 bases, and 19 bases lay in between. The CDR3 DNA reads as TGTGCCACCAGGAGGGCGGGGATAGGCAATGAGCAGTTCTTC. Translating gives CATRRAGIGNEQFF.

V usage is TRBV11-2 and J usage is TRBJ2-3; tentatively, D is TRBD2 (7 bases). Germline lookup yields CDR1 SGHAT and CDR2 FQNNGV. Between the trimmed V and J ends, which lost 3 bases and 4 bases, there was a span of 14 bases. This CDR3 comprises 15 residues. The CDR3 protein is CASSFGQGRADTQYF. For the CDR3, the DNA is TGTGCCAGCAGCTTCGGGCAGGGGAGGGCAGATACGCAGTATTTT.

DNA of the CDR3: TGTGCCAGCAGCGTGGGGACAACCTCCTACGAGCAGTACTTC. It codes for CASSVGTTSYEQYF. The chain recombines TRBV5-6 with TRBJ2-7; TRBD1 is a possible D gene (6 bases). The CDR3 runs 14 residues. Germline CDR1 SGHDT, CDR2 YYEEEE. Trimming took off 4 bases at V and 0 bases at J, with 11 bases between the two ends.

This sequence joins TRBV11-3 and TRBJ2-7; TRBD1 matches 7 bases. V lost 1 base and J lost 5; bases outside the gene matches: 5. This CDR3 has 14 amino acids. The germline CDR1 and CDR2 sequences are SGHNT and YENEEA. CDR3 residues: CASSLAYRGHEQYF. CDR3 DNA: TGTGCCAGCAGCTTAGCTTACAGGGGCCACGAGCAGTACTTC.

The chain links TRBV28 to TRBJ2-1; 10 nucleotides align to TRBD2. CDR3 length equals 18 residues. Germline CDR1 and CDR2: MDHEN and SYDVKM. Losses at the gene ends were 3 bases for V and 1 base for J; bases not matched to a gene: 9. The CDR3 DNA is TGTGCCAGCAGTTTTTTATCCAGCGGGAGGGTATCCTACAATGAGCAGTTCTTC. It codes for CASSFLSSGRVSYNEQFF.

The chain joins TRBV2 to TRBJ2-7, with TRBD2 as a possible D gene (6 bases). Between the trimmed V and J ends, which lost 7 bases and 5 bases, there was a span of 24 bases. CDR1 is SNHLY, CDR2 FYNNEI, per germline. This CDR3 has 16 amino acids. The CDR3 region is CASTHHSDGRKNEQYF. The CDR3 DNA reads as TGTGCCAGCACCCATCACTCTGACGGGAGAAAGAACGAGCAGTACTTC.

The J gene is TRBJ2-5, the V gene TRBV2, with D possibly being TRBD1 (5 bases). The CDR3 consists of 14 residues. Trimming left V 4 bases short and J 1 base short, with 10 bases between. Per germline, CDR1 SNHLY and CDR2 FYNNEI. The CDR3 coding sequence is TGTGCCAGCAGTGCCACAGGCGCCCAAGAGACCCAGTACTTC. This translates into CASSATGAQETQYF.

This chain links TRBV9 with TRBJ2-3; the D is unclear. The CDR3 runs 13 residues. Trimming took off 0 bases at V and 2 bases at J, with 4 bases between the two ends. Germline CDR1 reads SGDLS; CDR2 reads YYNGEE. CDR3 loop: CASSVEPTDTQYF. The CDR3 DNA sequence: TGTGCCAGCAGCGTAGAGCCCACAGATACGCAGTATTTT.

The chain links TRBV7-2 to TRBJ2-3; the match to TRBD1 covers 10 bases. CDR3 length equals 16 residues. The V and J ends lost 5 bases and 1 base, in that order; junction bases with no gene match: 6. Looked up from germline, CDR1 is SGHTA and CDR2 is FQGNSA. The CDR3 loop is CASSLRTGGRTDTQYF. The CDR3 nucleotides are TGTGCCAGCAGCCTCCGGACAGGGGGACGCACAGATACGCAGTATTTT.

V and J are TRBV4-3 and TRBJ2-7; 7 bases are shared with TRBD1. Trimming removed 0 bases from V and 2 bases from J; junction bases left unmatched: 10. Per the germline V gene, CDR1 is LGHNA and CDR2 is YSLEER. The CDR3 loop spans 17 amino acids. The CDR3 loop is CASSQDLSWDRTYEQYF. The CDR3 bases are TGCGCCAGCAGCCAAGATCTCTCCTGGGACAGAACCTACGAGCAGTACTTC.

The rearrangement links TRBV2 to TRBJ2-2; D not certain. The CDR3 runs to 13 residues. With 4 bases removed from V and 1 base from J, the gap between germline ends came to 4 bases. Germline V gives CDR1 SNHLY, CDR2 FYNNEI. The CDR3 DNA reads TGTGCCAGCAGTGCAGAGAACACCGGGGAGCTGTTTTTT. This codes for CASSAENTGELFF.

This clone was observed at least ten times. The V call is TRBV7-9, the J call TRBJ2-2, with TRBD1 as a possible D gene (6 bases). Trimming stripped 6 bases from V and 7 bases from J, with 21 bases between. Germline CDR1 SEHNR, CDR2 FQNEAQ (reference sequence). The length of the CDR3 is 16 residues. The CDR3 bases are TGTGCCAGCAGGTCCCTCCTCACAGGGATCGGCGGGGAGCTGTTTTTT. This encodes CASRSLLTGIGGELFF.

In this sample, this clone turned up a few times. CDR3 region: CASSDWANNEQFF. As DNA, the CDR3 is TGTGCCAGCAGTGACTGGGCCAACAATGAGCAGTTCTTC. The chain combines TRBV6-4 with TRBJ2-1, with no clear D. V lost 1 base and J 5 bases, leaving 6 bases between the germline ends. Germline V gene data show CDR1 as MRHNA and CDR2 as SNTAGT. The CDR3 runs 13 residues.

The CDR3 sequence: CASSYLGGNIQYF. DNA of the CDR3: TGTGCCAGCAGTTACCTGGGGGGAAACATTCAGTACTTC. V and J are TRBV6-2 or TRBV6-3 and TRBJ2-4; maybe TRBD2 (6 bases). Germline V gene lookup returns CDR1 MNHEY and CDR2 SVGEGT. Trimming left V 2 bases short and J 6 bases short, with 8 bases between. The CDR3 extends over 13 amino acids.

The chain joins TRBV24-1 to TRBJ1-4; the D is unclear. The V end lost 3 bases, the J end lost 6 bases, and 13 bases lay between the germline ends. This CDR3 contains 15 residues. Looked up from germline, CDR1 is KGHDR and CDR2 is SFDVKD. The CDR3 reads CATSDGSDWDEKLFF. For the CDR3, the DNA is TGTGCCACCAGTGATGGGTCAGACTGGGATGAAAAACTGTTTTTT.

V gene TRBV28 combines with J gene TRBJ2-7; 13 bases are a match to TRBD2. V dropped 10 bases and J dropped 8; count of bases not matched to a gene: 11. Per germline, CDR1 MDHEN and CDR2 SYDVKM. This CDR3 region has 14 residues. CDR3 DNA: TGTGCCACCATCCGACTAGCGGGAGGTTTCCAGCAGTACTTC. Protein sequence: CATIRLAGGFQQYF.

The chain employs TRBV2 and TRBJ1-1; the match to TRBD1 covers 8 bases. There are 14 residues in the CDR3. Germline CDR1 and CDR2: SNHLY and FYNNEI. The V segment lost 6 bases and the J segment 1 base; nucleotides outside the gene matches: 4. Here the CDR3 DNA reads TGTGCCAGCAGCTCTGACAGGGGGAACACTGAAGCTTTCTTT. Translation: CASSSDRGNTEAFF.

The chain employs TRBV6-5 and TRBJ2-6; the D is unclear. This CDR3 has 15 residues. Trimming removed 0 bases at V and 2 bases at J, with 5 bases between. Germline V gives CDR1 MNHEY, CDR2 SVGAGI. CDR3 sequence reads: CASSYSLPGANVLTF. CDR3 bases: TGTGCCAGCAGTTACTCGCTACCTGGGGCCAACGTCCTGACTTTC.

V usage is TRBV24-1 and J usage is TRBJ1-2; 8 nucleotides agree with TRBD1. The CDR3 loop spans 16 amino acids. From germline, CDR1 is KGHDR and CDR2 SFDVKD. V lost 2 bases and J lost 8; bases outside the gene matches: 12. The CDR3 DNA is TGTGCCACCAGTGATTCCGGACAGGGAGTTTCAGGAGGCTACACCTTC. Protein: CATSDSGQGVSGGYTF.